Below, 20 T cell receptor beta chains from the same sample are listed, as sequenced in a study of T cell responses to AZD1222 COVID-19 vaccine. Generated by immunoSEQ multiplex PCR, the TCRdb table keeps only in-frame clones and is missing some. The repertoire holds 95,000 to 110,000 clones, with 80% to 90% as singletons. Sample: peripheral blood, taken on day 0 of AZD1222 vaccination. Receptor source: an adult in good health.

The J gene is TRBJ2-7, the V gene TRBV6-5; a possible D gene is TRBD1 (6 bases). The CDR3 spans 13 residues. With 6 bases removed from V and 2 bases from J, the gap between germline ends came to 11 bases. Germline values: CDR1 MNHEY, CDR2 SVGAGI. The CDR3 protein is CASRQGIPYEQYF. For the CDR3, the DNA is TGTGCCAGCAGACAGGGAATACCCTACGAGCAGTACTTC.

The chain uses TRBV10-3 and TRBJ2-1, with D perhaps being TRBD1 or TRBD2 (5 bases each). CDR1 is ENHRY, CDR2 SYGVKD, per germline. The CDR3 covers 12 residues. V was clipped by 7 bases and J by 9 bases, with 13 bases between them. The CDR3 DNA is TGTGCCATCAAGGATACGGGGCCTGAGCAGTTCTTC. Protein sequence: CAIKDTGPEQFF.

The V gene is TRBV28, the J gene TRBJ1-1; D remains ambiguous. CDR3 length: 12 amino acids. Germline V gives CDR1 MDHEN, CDR2 SYDVKM. The V and J ends lost 3 bases and 5 bases respectively, with 7 bases between them. The CDR3 loop reads CASSFLSTEAFF. The CDR3 DNA reads TGTGCCAGCAGTTTTCTATCGACTGAAGCTTTCTTT.

This clone was picked up one time. V and J are TRBV7-2 and TRBJ2-7; 7 bases are a match to TRBD1. The germline V gene encodes CDR1 SGHTA and CDR2 FQGNSA. The CDR3 is 14 residues long. Trimming took 5 bases from V and 4 from J; bases not matched to a gene: 8. In nucleotides, the CDR3 is TGTGCCAGCAGCCTGACAGGGCCCCCTTACGAGCAGTACTTC. Residues: CASSLTGPPYEQYF.

Here the CDR3 reads CASSSTGVGAQHF. The CDR3 region has the DNA TGTGCCAGCAGCTCTACAGGGGTAGGAGCCCAGCATTTT. This chain connects TRBV6-5 to TRBJ1-5; 7 bases agree with TRBD1. The V and J ends lost 6 bases and 11 bases, in that order; junction bases with no gene match: 10. CDR1 and CDR2 (germline): MNHEY, SVGAGI. The CDR3 is 13 amino acids.

The rearrangement joins TRBV2 to TRBJ2-5, with D uncertain. CDR3 length: 15 amino acids. The germline gives CDR1 SNHLY, CDR2 FYNNEI. The V and J ends lost 6 bases and 2 bases respectively, with 16 bases between them. CDR3 sequence (DNA): TGTGCCAGCAGGAATCTCGCTGGCACTCAAGAGACCCAGTACTTC. Protein product: CASRNLAGTQETQYF.

This clone was counted a single time. J is TRBJ2-7 and V is TRBV4-1; 8 bases fit TRBD2. The CDR3 spans 18 residues. Trimming cost V 0 bases and J 6 bases; bases outside gene matches: 16. From germline, CDR1 is MGHRA and CDR2 YSYEKL. The CDR3 reads CASSQDGGGRRGLGEQYF. The CDR3 DNA reads as TGCGCCAGCAGCCAAGATGGGGGCGGGAGGCGCGGTTTGGGCGAGCAGTACTTC.

The chain couples TRBV6-5 to TRBJ2-7; weak D call: TRBD1 (5 bases). The CDR3 totals 16 residues. The germline V gene has CDR1 MNHEY and CDR2 SVGAGI. V shed 0 bases and J shed 3 bases, with 15 bases lying between them. CDR3 DNA sequence: TGTGCCAGCAGTTACTCGAATTTGGACACATACTACGAGCAGTACTTC. Translated: CASSYSNLDTYYEQYF.

This chain links TRBV24-1 with TRBJ2-1; D may correspond to TRBD1 or TRBD2 (5 bases each). V gave up 6 bases and J gave up 12 bases, with 17 bases separating them. This CDR3 comprises 13 residues. The germline gives CDR1 KGHDR, CDR2 SFDVKD. CDR3 loop: CATSTGTSPGQFF. The CDR3 coding sequence is TGTGCCACCAGTACTGGGACCTCCCCGGGGCAGTTCTTC.

The chain is built from TRBV7-9 and TRBJ2-7, with 9 bases aligning to TRBD1. There are 17 residues in the CDR3. Trimming took 0 bases from V and 2 from J; bases not matched to a gene: 8. Germline CDR1 SEHNR, CDR2 FQNEAQ (reference sequence). CDR3 amino acids: CASSLAAIGDRAYEQYF. CDR3 sequence (DNA): TGTGCCAGCAGCTTAGCGGCTATAGGGGACAGGGCCTACGAGCAGTACTTC.

The chain recombines TRBV7-2 with TRBJ2-1; D is possibly TRBD2 (6 bases). Germline V gives CDR1 SGHTA, CDR2 FQGNSA. Between the trimmed V and J ends, which lost 7 bases and 6 bases, there was a span of 16 bases. The CDR3 covers 14 residues. The CDR3 loop is CASNPGGPPNEQFF. The CDR3 DNA follows: TGTGCCAGCAACCCCGGGGGTCCACCCAATGAGCAGTTCTTC.

The V gene is TRBV29-1, the J gene TRBJ2-6; TRBD1 agrees at 7 bases. Germline V gene sequence: CDR1 SQVTM, CDR2 ANQGSEA. The CDR3 runs 14 residues. V lost 5 bases, J lost 4 bases, and 5 bases stayed unmatched. CDR3 protein: CSVKQGTGANVLTF. The CDR3 DNA sequence: TGCAGCGTTAAACAGGGGACCGGGGCCAACGTCCTGACTTTC.

The genes are TRBV3-1 (or the pseudogene TRBV3-2) and TRBJ1-1; D is uncertain. The V gene's germline CDR1 is LGHDT and CDR2 YNNKEL (reference sequence). The V end was cut by 2 bases, the J end by 3 bases, with 4 bases between. The CDR3 has 12 amino acids. The CDR3 sequence: CASSQLDTEAFF. CDR3 nucleotides: TGTGCCAGCAGCCAATTGGACACTGAAGCTTTCTTT.

The chain recombines TRBV18 with TRBJ1-6; D not resolved. Trimming cost V 1 base and J 5 bases, with 9 bases left between them. There are 15 residues in the CDR3. Germline V lookup: CDR1 KGHSH, CDR2 LQKENI. CDR3 protein: CASSPRSLDNSPLHF. The CDR3, as DNA: TGTGCCAGCTCACCACGTTCCCTGGATAATTCACCCCTCCACTTT.

The chain joins TRBV11-2 to TRBJ2-5; D uncertain. This CDR3 contains 12 residues. Trimming pared 0 bases from V and 9 bases from J, leaving 8 bases between. Germline V gene sequence: CDR1 SGHAT, CDR2 FQNNGV. The DNA of the CDR3 is TGTGCCAGCAGCTTAGATCTGGCGGCCCAGTACTTC. This encodes CASSLDLAAQYF.

The J gene is TRBJ2-7, the V gene TRBV29-1, with 7 nucleotides matching TRBD1. The germline V gene has CDR1 SQVTM and CDR2 ANQGSEA. The CDR3 is made up of 12 amino acids. V trimming: 4 bases; J trimming: 6 bases; junction bases outside the gene matches: 6. As DNA, the CDR3 is TGCAGCGTTGCCCCGACAGGGTTCGAGCAGTACTTC. As protein: CSVAPTGFEQYF.

This chain uses TRBV28 with TRBJ1-1; TRBD1 matches at 7 bases. Trimming took 6 bases from V and 1 from J; bases not matched to a gene: 8. The CDR3 has 15 residues. Germline CDR1 is MDHEN and CDR2 is SYDVKM. DNA for the CDR3: TGTGCCAGCAGATATCACGGGACAGCGAACACTGAAGCTTTCTTT. This sequence encodes CASRYHGTANTEAFF.

This sequence joins TRBV14 and TRBJ1-6; D not certain. This CDR3 contains 14 residues. The V gene's germline CDR1 is SGHDN and CDR2 FVKESK. V lost 0 bases and J lost 5, with 5 bases in between. CDR3 sequence (DNA): TGTGCCAGCAGCCAAGATTGGAATAATTCACCCCTCCACTTT. Its protein is CASSQDWNNSPLHF.

This clone was seen more than once but under ten times. The sample contains more than one DNA sequence encoding this CDR3. The chain uses TRBV9 and TRBJ1-2; the match to TRBD1 covers 8 bases. This CDR3 is 14 amino acids long. Trimming removed 0 bases from V and 4 bases from J; junction bases left unmatched: 2. Germline V gene data show CDR1 as SGDLS and CDR2 as YYNGEE. The CDR3 bases are TGTGCCAGCAGCGTAGGACAGGGGACCTATGGCTACACCTTC. It encodes CASSVGQGTYGYTF.

CDR3 DNA: TGTGCCAGCCAGGAAGGGACAGGGCGTGAAAAACTGTTTTTT. Translated: CASQEGTGREKLFF. This chain links TRBV2 with TRBJ1-4, with 9 bases aligning to TRBD1. CDR3 length equals 14 residues. The germline gives CDR1 SNHLY, CDR2 FYNNEI. V lost 8 bases and J lost 7; bases outside the gene matches: 8.